The 17 T cell receptor beta chains below come from one sample, sequenced in a study of T cells of healthy individuals. TCRdb ran MiXCR on the 5' RACE reads and lists one entry per CDR3 protein. The sample includes tens of thousands of distinct CDR3 sequences, around 15% of them seen just once. These receptors were obtained from a human donor in good health.

J is TRBJ1-5 and V is TRBV11-2; TRBD1 aligns across 8 bases. V was clipped by 5 bases and J by 4 bases; unmatched bases: 4. The CDR3 loop spans 14 amino acids. Germline CDR1 and CDR2: SGHAT and FQNNGV. DNA of the CDR3: TGTGCCAGCAGCCCGGACAGGGCGAATCAGCCCCAGCATTTT. Translating gives CASSPDRANQPQHF.

The CDR3 reads CASSLDPAEDTQYF. CDR3 DNA: TGTGCCAGCAGTTTAGATCCCGCGGAAGATACGCAGTATTTT. The chain is built from TRBV27 and TRBJ2-3; D call uncertain. The CDR3 is 14 residues long. Germline CDR1 is MNHEY and CDR2 is SMNVEV (reference sequence). V was clipped by 2 bases and J by 5 bases, with 11 bases between them.

Concerning this clonotype: A much larger clonotype is one base distant, so this may be a read error. The chain links TRBV5-5 to TRBJ2-7, with 7 bases aligning to TRBD2. Looked up from germline, CDR1 is SGHKS and CDR2 is YYEKEE (reference sequence). This CDR3 comprises 13 residues. Losses at the gene ends were 2 bases for V and 3 bases for J; bases not matched to a gene: 2. The CDR3 reads CASSFGDYYEQYF. CDR3 DNA: TGTGCCAGCAGCTTTGGGGACTACTACGAGCAGTACTTC.

This clonotype appeared many times. The rearrangement joins TRBV20-1 to TRBJ1-3; unclear D gene. The CDR3 runs 15 residues. Trimming stripped 2 bases from V and 4 bases from J, with 15 bases between. The V gene's germline CDR1 is DFQATT and CDR2 SNEGSKA (reference sequence). In DNA, the CDR3 is TGCAGTGCTAGATCCGGGAGCGCTTCCGGAAACACCATATATTTT. This encodes CSARSGSASGNTIYF.

The rearrangement links TRBV7-9 to TRBJ2-3, with 7 bases identical to TRBD2. Trimming cost V 6 bases and J 0 bases; bases outside gene matches: 6. Germline loops: CDR1 SEHNR, CDR2 FQNEAQ (reference sequence). The CDR3 has 15 amino acids. The CDR3 sequence: CASRQLATSTDTQYF. For the CDR3, the DNA is TGTGCCAGCAGACAACTAGCGACCAGCACAGATACGCAGTATTTT.

This clonotype was found a few times. The chain has TRBV9 and TRBJ2-3; 10 bases line up with TRBD2. Germline V gives CDR1 SGDLS, CDR2 YYNGEE. The ends lost 3 bases at V and 5 bases at J; junction bases unmatched: 12. This CDR3 spans 17 amino acids. CDR3 nucleotide sequence: TGTGCCAGCAGCGGGTCCCCGGGACTAGCGTGGGGAGATACGCAGTATTTT. Its protein product is CASSGSPGLAWGDTQYF.

This clonotype was seen many times. The chain joins TRBV20-1 to TRBJ2-3, with TRBD1 matching 9 bases. Germline V gives CDR1 DFQATT, CDR2 SNEGSKA (reference sequence). This CDR3 has 14 amino acids. The trim removed 5 bases at V and 4 bases at J, leaving 7 bases unmatched. CDR3 sequence (DNA): TGCAGTGCTTCGGACAGGGGTGATGCAGATACGCAGTATTTT. This sequence encodes CSASDRGDADTQYF.

The genes are TRBV15 and TRBJ1-2; 8 bases agree with TRBD1. Losses at the gene ends were 0 bases for V and 6 bases for J; bases not matched to a gene: 0. The length of the CDR3 is 13 residues. CDR1 is LNHNV, CDR2 YYDKDF, per germline (reference sequence). In nucleotides, the CDR3 is TGTGCCACCAGCAGAGAACAGGGGGATGGCTACACCTTC. Encoded protein: CATSREQGDGYTF.

This clonotype came up many times. The rearrangement joins TRBV19 to TRBJ2-5; TRBD2 agrees at 8 bases. The V segment lost 5 bases and the J segment 4 bases; nucleotides outside the gene matches: 9. The CDR3 is 15 amino acids. In germline, CDR1 is LNHDA, CDR2 SQIVND (reference sequence). Written as DNA, the CDR3 is TGTGCCAGTAGTGTCTGGGCGGGAGGATTAGAGACCCAGTACTTC. Protein: CASSVWAGGLETQYF. The full variable domain, in which reference TRBV19 and TRBJ2-5 provide the parts outside the CDR3, is DGGITQSPKYLFRKEGQNVTLSCEQNLNHDAMYWYRQDPGQGLRLIYYSQIVNDFQKGDIAEGYSVSREKKESFPLTVTSAQKNPTAFYLCASSVWAGGLETQYFGPGTRLLVL.

The chain carries TRBV5-1 and TRBJ2-7; TRBD1 might be the D (6 bases). Trimming shortened V by 7 bases and J by 0 bases, and 14 bases separated the two germline ends. The germline CDR1 and CDR2 sequences are SGHRS and YFSETQ. This CDR3 spans 14 amino acids. CDR3: CASGRDTNSYEQYF. CDR3 coding DNA: TGCGCCAGCGGTAGGGACACGAACTCCTACGAGCAGTACTTC. The whole variable domain, remainder taken from reference TRBV5-1 and TRBJ2-7, is KAGVTQTPRYLIKTRGQQVTLSCSPISGHRSVSWYQQTPGQGLQFLFEYFSETQRNKGNFPGRFSGRQFSNSRSEMNVSTLELGDSALYLCASGRDTNSYEQYFGPGTRLTVT.

This clonotype was counted at least ten times. The chain combines TRBV5-6 with TRBJ1-5; D gene ambiguous. The CDR3 extends over 12 amino acids. V was pared by 3 bases and J by 7 bases, with 8 bases between. The V gene's germline CDR1 is SGHDT and CDR2 YYEEEE. The CDR3 spells CASSSPRQPQHF. The CDR3 DNA sequence: TGTGCCAGCAGCTCCCCCAGACAGCCCCAGCATTTT.

This clonotype was seen only a few times. The chain couples TRBV9 to TRBJ2-2; 7 positions match TRBD2. The V segment lost 0 bases and the J segment 0 bases; nucleotides outside the gene matches: 8. Germline V CDR1 and CDR2: SGDLS, YYNGEE. This CDR3 has 18 residues. The CDR3 DNA is TGTGCCAGCAGCGTAGCCCCCAGCGGGGCCGCGAACACCGGGGAGCTGTTTTTT. Translated: CASSVAPSGAANTGELFF. The variable domain in full, with the rest retrieved from reference TRBV9 and TRBJ2-2, is DSGVTQTPKHLITATGQRVTLRCSPRSGDLSVYWYQQSLDQGLQFLIQYYNGEERAKGNILERFSAQQFPDLHSELNLSSLELGDSALYFCASSVAPSGAANTGELFFGEGSRLTVL.

This clonotype was observed many times. The chain is built from TRBV4-2 and TRBJ1-4; weak D call: TRBD1 (5 bases). The V end lost 0 bases, the J end lost 7 bases, and 12 bases lay between the germline ends. CDR1 is LGHNA, CDR2 YNFKEQ, per germline. This CDR3 spans 15 amino acids. CDR3 region: CASSQESGTGEKLFF. The DNA for the CDR3 is TGTGCCAGCAGCCAAGAGTCCGGGACGGGTGAAAAACTGTTTTTT.

This clonotype appeared many times. This rearrangement joins TRBV15 to TRBJ1-2; D is unclear. The CDR3 runs to 11 residues. V lost 4 bases and J 3 bases, leaving 3 bases between the germline ends. Germline CDR1 LNHNV, CDR2 YYDKDF (reference sequence). The DNA for the CDR3 is TGTGCCACCAGCAAGGACTATGGCTACACCTTC. This sequence encodes CATSKDYGYTF.

This clonotype was detected a few times. The genes are TRBV12-5 and TRBJ2-7; 7 nucleotides match TRBD2. Per the germline V gene, CDR1 is LGHNT and CDR2 is FRNRAP. The CDR3 length is 12 residues. CDR3 DNA: TGTGCGGCGGGGACTAATTCCTACGAGCAGTACTTC. This sequence encodes CAAGTNSYEQYF.

There are many counts of this clonotype. CDR3 protein: CASSSSGGFNEQFF. The CDR3 region has the DNA TGCGCCAGCAGCTCTAGCGGGGGGTTTAATGAGCAGTTCTTC. V gene TRBV5-1 combines with J gene TRBJ2-1; the match to TRBD2 covers 11 bases. The CDR3 is 14 residues long. J lost 7 bases, V lost 3 bases, and 3 bases had no gene match. Germline CDR1 SGHRS, CDR2 YFSETQ.

V usage is TRBV6-1 and J usage is TRBJ2-7, with D perhaps matching TRBD1 or TRBD2 (6 bases each). Germline CDR1 and CDR2: MNHNS and SASEGT. CDR3 length equals 10 residues. The V end lost 10 bases, the J end lost 7 bases, and 11 bases lay between the germline ends. Here the CDR3 reads CATWGAEQYF. CDR3 DNA: TGTGCCACCTGGGGGGCGGAGCAGTACTTC.